Listed here is a single TCR beta chain. What it recognizes is unknown. The data originate from a study of cytomegalovirus exposure and HLA in healthy donors. A multiplex PCR was run with 60 Vbeta primers and 13 Jbeta primers. Sequencing used immunoSEQ multiplex PCR; TCRdb keeps in-frame clones, though not all of them. Recorded for this sample: about 200,000 clones. Study results and caveats: The classifier reportedly diagnosed cytomegalovirus status with high sensitivity and specificity.

The CDR3 runs 14 residues. Germline V gene lookup returns CDR1 SGHNT and CDR2 YYREEE (reference sequence). The trim removed 4 bases at V and 5 bases at J, leaving 3 bases unmatched. The V call is TRBV5-4, the J call TRBJ1-5; TRBD1 matches 10 bases. Sequenced: PBMCs. The sequence was obtained from a girl aged 2-9 years in good health and CMV-seropositive. CDR3 sequence (DNA): TGTGCCAGCAGCGAGGGACAGGGGCATCAGCCCCAGCATTTT. Translating it yields CASSEGQGHQPQHF.